This T cell receptor beta chain was documented in a study of blood T cell repertoires in COVID-19. About the research overall: The origin of the acute and convalescent COVID-19 samples was the United States, Italy and Spain. From T cells, B-cell-depleted T cells, or PBMCs came the material, which was cDNA or gDNA.

Under the authors' procedure: Amplification of reference gene primers was used by the study to estimate nucleated cell counts. Using immunoSEQ multiplex PCR, the repertoire was profiled, and TCRdb retains in-frame clones only, with some absent. V and J calls and clone size come straight from that table; D and trimming were deduced from the DNA. The data show 200,000 to 300,000 clones, 86% seen once. This clone was picked up many times. The TCR originated in a middle-aged man who had recovered from COVID-19. The sample was peripheral blood.

CDR3 coding DNA: TGTGCCAGCAGTTGGACCGGGACATCGGACCAGCCCCAGCATTTT. It translates to CASSWTGTSDQPQHF. The genes are TRBV6-5 and TRBJ1-5; TRBD1 is a possible D gene (6 bases). Germline V lookup: CDR1 MNHEY, CDR2 SVGAGI. Deletions cut 4 bases from V and 7 bases from J, with 17 bases between. There are 15 residues in the CDR3.